What follows describes a single T cell receptor beta chain. Peripheral blood CD8+ and CD4+ T cells were profiled by TCR beta sequencing. The study used treatment-naive patients who had stable or active relapsing-remitting disease as multiple sclerosis controls. The authors negatively isolated CD8+ and CD4+ T cells and FACS-enriched TEMRA cells. The CDR3 covers 14 residues. Germline CDR1 DFQATT, CDR2 SNEGSKA (reference sequence). V lost 3 bases and J lost 5; bases outside the gene matches: 6. This entry comes from a study of CD8 T cells in Susac syndrome. Reverse transcription of 0.5 to 1 ug RNA was performed with random hexamers. immunoSEQ multiplex PCR amplified TCR beta CDR3 across 54 Vbeta, 13 Jbeta. TCRdb re-called the immunoSEQ multiplex PCR reads through MiXCR, storing one row per CDR3 protein. The data contain about 200,000 distinct CDR3 sequences, 95% of them seen just once; the ten biggest clones take up approximately 0.1%.

Specimen: CD4+ T cells from PBMCs. The chain has TRBV20-1 and TRBJ2-5; 10 bases match TRBD1. This receptor was identified in a human donor with multiple sclerosis. The CDR3 spells CSASWTGGLETQYF. CDR3 nucleotide sequence: TGCAGTGCTAGTTGGACAGGGGGTTTGGAGACCCAGTACTTC.